This T cell receptor beta chain was identified during a study of blood T cell repertoires in COVID-19. There are 15 residues in the CDR3. Looked up from germline, CDR1 is MNHNS and CDR2 is SASEGT. Turning to this clone: The junction does not match germline at one end; this may be a read error.

The repertoire was sequenced with immunoSEQ multiplex PCR; TCRdb's copy has only in-frame clones and lacks some. This table has 55,000 to 75,000 clones, around 91% appearing once. Sequencing used peripheral blood. This sequence originates from a human donor in a cohort sampled during active COVID-19. The rearrangement uses TRBV6-1 and TRBJ2-2, with D possibly being TRBD1 (6 bases). Here the CDR3 reads CASREGQWGTGELFF. The CDR3 DNA is TGTGCCAGCAGGGAAGGACAGTGGGGCACCGGGGAGCTGTTTTTT.